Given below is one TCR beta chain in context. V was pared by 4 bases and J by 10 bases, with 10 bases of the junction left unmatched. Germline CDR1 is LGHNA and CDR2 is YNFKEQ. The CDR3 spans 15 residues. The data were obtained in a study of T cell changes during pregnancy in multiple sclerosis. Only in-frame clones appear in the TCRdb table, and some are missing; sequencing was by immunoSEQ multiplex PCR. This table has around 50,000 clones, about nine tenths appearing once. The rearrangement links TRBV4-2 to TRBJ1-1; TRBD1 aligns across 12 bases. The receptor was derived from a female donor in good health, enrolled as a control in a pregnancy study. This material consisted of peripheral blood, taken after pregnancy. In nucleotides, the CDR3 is TGTGCCAGCAGCCCGACCCGGGACAGGGGGCTTGGAGCTTTCTTT. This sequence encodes CASSPTRDRGLGAFF.